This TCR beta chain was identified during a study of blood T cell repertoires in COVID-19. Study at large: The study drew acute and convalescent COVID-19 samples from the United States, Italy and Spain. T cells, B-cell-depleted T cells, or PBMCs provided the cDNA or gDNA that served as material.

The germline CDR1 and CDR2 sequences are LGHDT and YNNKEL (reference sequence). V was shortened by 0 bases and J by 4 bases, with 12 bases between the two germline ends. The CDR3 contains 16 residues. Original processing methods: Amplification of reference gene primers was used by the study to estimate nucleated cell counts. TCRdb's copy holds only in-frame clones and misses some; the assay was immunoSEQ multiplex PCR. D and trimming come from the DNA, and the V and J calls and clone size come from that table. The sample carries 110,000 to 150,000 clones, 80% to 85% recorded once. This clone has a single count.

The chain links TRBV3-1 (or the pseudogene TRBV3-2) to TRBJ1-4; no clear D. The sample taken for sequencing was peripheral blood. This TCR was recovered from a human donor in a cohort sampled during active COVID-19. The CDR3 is CASSQDPAGGNEKLFF. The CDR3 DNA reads TGTGCCAGCAGCCAAGATCCGGCCGGAGGTAATGAAAAACTGTTTTTT.